Below are 13 T cell receptor beta chains sequenced from a single sample in a study of T cell repertoires in aging, cancer and after chemotherapy (dated by TCRdb to 2018 to 2020). Genomic DNA extracted from peripheral blood, rather than sorted cells or RNA, was used as the source for amplification of TCR beta rearrangements. TCRdb shows the sequencer as Illumina MiSeq. Multiplex touch-down PCR with a mixed TRB-A/B primer pool was used to amplify rearranged TRB sequences covering the V, D and J segments. TCRdb redid the processing of the public reads, applying fastp at Q25 and MiXCR, and retained in-frame beta chains. Rows matching on CDR3 protein sequence are summarized as one entry with the most common DNA and genes. Recorded for this sample are about 12,000 distinct CDR3 sequences; around 20% of them occurred a single time. 5.7% of the sample comes from the top ten. The specimen was blood. Source of these receptors: a human donor in good health.

This clonotype is medium-sized (0.01 to 0.1%) within its sample. The chain recombines TRBV6-5 with TRBJ1-5; D gene ambiguous. This CDR3 is built from 12 residues. The germline gives CDR1 MNHEY, CDR2 SVGAGI. The V and J ends lost 7 bases and 4 bases respectively, with 8 bases between them. CDR3 bases: TGTGCCAGCATTACCGGTAATCAGCCCCAGCATTTT. It codes for CASITGNQPQHF.

The CDR3: CASSPRAGVGVPQHF. DNA of the CDR3: TGCGCCAGCAGCCCCAGGGCAGGGGTCGGAGTGCCCCAGCATTTT. This chain joins TRBV4-1 and TRBJ1-5; D is perhaps TRBD1 (6 bases). CDR1 and CDR2 (germline): MGHRA, YSYEKL. The CDR3 covers 15 residues. Trimming took 4 bases from V and 9 from J, leaving 19 bases between them.

In its sample, this clonotype ranks as medium-sized (0.01 to 0.1%). This chain uses TRBV6-5 with TRBJ1-4, with 7 bases fitting TRBD1. The germline V gene has CDR1 MNHEY and CDR2 SVGAGI. The CDR3 loop spans 14 amino acids. Trimming cost V 8 bases and J 6 bases; bases outside gene matches: 9. This chain's CDR3 is CASGRDSAYEKLFF. CDR3 nucleotides: TGTGCCAGCGGCCGGGACAGCGCGTATGAAAAACTGTTTTTT.

This clonotype was counted a few times. This chain uses TRBV28 with TRBJ2-7; the D gene is possibly TRBD1 (6 bases). The CDR3 loop spans 14 amino acids. Germline CDR1 is MDHEN and CDR2 is SYDVKM. V was trimmed by 6 bases and J by 3 bases, leaving 15 bases between them. The CDR3 loop reads CASRTPGQNYEQYF. The CDR3 bases are TGTGCCAGCAGAACCCCGGGACAAAACTACGAGCAGTACTTC.

This clonotype was detected only once. The chain joins TRBV2 to TRBJ1-3, with 8 bases matching TRBD1. CDR3 length: 15 residues. The V gene's germline CDR1 is SNHLY and CDR2 FYNNEI. Unmatched junction bases numbered 8, after V lost 6 bases and J lost 4 bases. The CDR3 DNA reads as TGTGCCAGCAGCACATACAGGGGGAGAGGAAACACCATATATTTT. This codes for CASSTYRGRGNTIYF.

Notes on this clonotype: A much larger clone lies a single base off, so this may be a read error. This rearrangement joins TRBV27 to TRBJ2-7; D is uncertain. The CDR3 consists of 12 residues. Germline CDR1 MNHEY, CDR2 SMNVEV (reference sequence). CDR3 sequence (DNA): TGTGCCAGCGCTGGCCTCTCCTACAAGCAGTACTTC. Its translation: CASAGLSYKQYF.

By sample fraction, this clonotype is medium-sized. The V gene is TRBV19, the J gene TRBJ2-3; TRBD2 matches 9 bases. CDR3 size: 15 residues. Looked up from germline, CDR1 is LNHDA and CDR2 is SQIVND (reference sequence). V lost 2 bases to trimming and J lost 4 bases; unmatched junction nucleotides: 4. CDR3 loop: CASSIMTSGSDTQYF. DNA for the CDR3: TGTGCCAGTAGTATAATGACTAGCGGTTCAGATACGCAGTATTTT. Full variable domain (missing parts from reference TRBV19 and TRBJ2-3): DGGITQSPKYLFRKEGQNVTLSCEQNLNHDAMYWYRQDPGQGLRLIYYSQIVNDFQKGDIAEGYSVSREKKESFPLTVTSAQKNPTAFYLCASSIMTSGSDTQYFGPGTRLTVL.

The genes are TRBV6-1 and TRBJ1-4, with TRBD1 matching 7 bases. CDR3 length: 13 residues. The J segment lost 1 base and the V segment lost 10 bases, leaving 3 bases of the junction unmatched. Germline assignment: CDR1 MNHNS and CDR2 SASEGT. CDR3: CANSGGTNEKLFF. The CDR3 DNA reads as TGTGCCAACTCAGGGGGAACTAATGAAAAACTGTTTTTT.

This clonotype was seen more than once but under ten times. V usage is TRBV4-2 and J usage is TRBJ2-1, with D maybe TRBD2 (6 bases). This CDR3 spans 15 amino acids. CDR1 LGHNA and CDR2 YNFKEQ come from the germline V gene. The V gene lost 0 bases and the J gene lost 4 bases, with 10 bases spanning the gap. Here the CDR3 reads CASSQDWGEYNEQFF. DNA for the CDR3: TGTGCCAGCAGCCAAGATTGGGGGGAATACAATGAGCAGTTCTTC.

The V call is TRBV7-9, the J call TRBJ1-1; D possibly corresponds to TRBD1 (6 bases). The CDR3 totals 12 residues. Trimming shortened V by 5 bases and J by 8 bases, and 12 bases separated the two germline ends. Germline CDR1 SEHNR, CDR2 FQNEAQ (reference sequence). CDR3 DNA: TGTGCCAGCAGCCTCGGACAGTCGGAAGCTTTCTTT. It is translated as CASSLGQSEAFF. Based on the CDR3 plus reference TRBV7-9 and TRBJ1-1, the full variable domain is DTGVSQNPRHKITKRGQNVTFRCDPISEHNRLYWYRQTLGQGPEFLTYFQNEAQLEKSRLLSDRFSAERPKGSFSTLEIQRTEQGDSAMYLCASSLGQSEAFFGQGTRLTVV.

This clonotype was recorded once. CDR3 bases: TGTGCCAGCAGCTTAGACGGAAACACAGATACGCAGTATTTT. It translates to CASSLDGNTDTQYF. The genes are TRBV7-2 and TRBJ2-3, with D unclear. V was pared by 1 base and J by 2 bases, with 7 bases between. The germline gives CDR1 SGHTA, CDR2 FQGNSA. This CDR3 contains 14 residues.

In its sample, this clonotype is medium-sized. This rearrangement joins TRBV7-2 to TRBJ2-3; D is possibly TRBD1 (6 bases). Per the germline V gene, CDR1 is SGHTA and CDR2 is FQGNSA. V was cut by 4 bases and J by 3 bases, with 8 bases left in between. The length of the CDR3 is 13 residues. CDR3 in DNA: TGTGCCAGCAGCTCGACAGGAACAGATACGCAGTATTTT. Protein sequence: CASSSTGTDTQYF.

This clonotype was observed a handful of times. This chain uses TRBV12-3 or TRBV12-4 with TRBJ1-2, with a possible D match to TRBD1 (5 bases). V was pared by 7 bases and J by 3 bases, with 15 bases between. CDR3 length: 14 amino acids. The CDR3 protein is CASTLLGRHYGYTF. CDR3 bases: TGTGCCAGCACCCTACTGGGACGGCACTATGGCTACACCTTC.